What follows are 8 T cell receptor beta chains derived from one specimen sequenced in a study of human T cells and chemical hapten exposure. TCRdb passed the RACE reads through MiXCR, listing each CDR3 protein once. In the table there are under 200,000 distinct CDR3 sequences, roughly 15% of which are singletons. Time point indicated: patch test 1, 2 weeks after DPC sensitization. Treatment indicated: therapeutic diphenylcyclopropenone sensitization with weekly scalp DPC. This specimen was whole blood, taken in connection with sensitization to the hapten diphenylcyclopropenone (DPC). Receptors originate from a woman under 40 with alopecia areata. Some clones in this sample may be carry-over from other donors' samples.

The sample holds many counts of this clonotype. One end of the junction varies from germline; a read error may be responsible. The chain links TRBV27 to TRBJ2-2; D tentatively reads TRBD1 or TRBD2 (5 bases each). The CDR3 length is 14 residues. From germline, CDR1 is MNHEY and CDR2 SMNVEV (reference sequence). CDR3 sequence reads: CASSPGTATRELFF. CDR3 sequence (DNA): TGTGCCAGCAGTCCCGGGACGGCCACCAGGGAGCTGTTTTTT.

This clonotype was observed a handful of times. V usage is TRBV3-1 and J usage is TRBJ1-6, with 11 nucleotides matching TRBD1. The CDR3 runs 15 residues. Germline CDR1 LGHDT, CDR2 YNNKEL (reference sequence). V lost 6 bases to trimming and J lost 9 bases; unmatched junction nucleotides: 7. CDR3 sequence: CASSYGQGAGSPLHF. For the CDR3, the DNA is TGTGCCAGCAGTTATGGACAGGGGGCTGGTTCACCCCTCCACTTT.

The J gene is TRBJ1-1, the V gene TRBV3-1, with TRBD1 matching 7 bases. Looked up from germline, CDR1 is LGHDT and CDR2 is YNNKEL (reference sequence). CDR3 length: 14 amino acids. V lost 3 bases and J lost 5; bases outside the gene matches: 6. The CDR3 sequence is CASSHRQGGTEAFF. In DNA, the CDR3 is TGTGCCAGCAGCCACCGACAGGGTGGAACTGAAGCTTTCTTT.

The CDR3 loop reads CAWRHPPPDRAPYEQYF. The CDR3 bases are TGTGCCTGGCGTCACCCACCACCCGACAGGGCCCCATACGAGCAGTACTTC. This chain uses TRBV30 with TRBJ2-7; 7 bases align to TRBD1. There are 17 residues in the CDR3. Trimming cost V 5 bases and J 4 bases; bases outside gene matches: 20. The germline gives CDR1 GTSNPN, CDR2 SVGIG (reference sequence).

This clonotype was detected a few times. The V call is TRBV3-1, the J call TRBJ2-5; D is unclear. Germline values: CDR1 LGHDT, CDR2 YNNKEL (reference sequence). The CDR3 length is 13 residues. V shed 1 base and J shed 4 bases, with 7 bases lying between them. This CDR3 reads CASSQGMGETQYF. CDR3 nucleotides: TGTGCCAGCAGCCAAGGAATGGGAGAGACCCAGTACTTC.

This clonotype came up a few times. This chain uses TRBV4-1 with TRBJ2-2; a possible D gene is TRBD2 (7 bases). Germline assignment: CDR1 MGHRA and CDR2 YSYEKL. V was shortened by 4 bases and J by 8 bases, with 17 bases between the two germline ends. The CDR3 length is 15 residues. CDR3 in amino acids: CASSRGASGRGELFF. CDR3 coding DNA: TGCGCCAGCAGCCGGGGGGCTAGCGGAAGAGGGGAGCTGTTTTTT.

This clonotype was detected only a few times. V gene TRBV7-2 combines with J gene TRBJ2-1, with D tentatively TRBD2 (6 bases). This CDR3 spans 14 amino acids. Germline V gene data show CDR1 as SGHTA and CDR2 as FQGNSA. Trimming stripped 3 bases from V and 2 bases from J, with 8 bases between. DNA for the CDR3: TGTGCCAGCAGCTTTTGGGGGGCCTACAATGAGCAGTTCTTC. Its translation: CASSFWGAYNEQFF.

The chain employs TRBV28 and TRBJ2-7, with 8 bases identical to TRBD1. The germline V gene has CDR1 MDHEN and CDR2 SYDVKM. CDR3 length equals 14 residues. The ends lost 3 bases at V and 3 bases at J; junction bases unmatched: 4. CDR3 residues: CASSLWDRNYEQYF. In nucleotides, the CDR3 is TGTGCCAGCAGTTTGTGGGACAGGAACTACGAGCAGTACTTC.